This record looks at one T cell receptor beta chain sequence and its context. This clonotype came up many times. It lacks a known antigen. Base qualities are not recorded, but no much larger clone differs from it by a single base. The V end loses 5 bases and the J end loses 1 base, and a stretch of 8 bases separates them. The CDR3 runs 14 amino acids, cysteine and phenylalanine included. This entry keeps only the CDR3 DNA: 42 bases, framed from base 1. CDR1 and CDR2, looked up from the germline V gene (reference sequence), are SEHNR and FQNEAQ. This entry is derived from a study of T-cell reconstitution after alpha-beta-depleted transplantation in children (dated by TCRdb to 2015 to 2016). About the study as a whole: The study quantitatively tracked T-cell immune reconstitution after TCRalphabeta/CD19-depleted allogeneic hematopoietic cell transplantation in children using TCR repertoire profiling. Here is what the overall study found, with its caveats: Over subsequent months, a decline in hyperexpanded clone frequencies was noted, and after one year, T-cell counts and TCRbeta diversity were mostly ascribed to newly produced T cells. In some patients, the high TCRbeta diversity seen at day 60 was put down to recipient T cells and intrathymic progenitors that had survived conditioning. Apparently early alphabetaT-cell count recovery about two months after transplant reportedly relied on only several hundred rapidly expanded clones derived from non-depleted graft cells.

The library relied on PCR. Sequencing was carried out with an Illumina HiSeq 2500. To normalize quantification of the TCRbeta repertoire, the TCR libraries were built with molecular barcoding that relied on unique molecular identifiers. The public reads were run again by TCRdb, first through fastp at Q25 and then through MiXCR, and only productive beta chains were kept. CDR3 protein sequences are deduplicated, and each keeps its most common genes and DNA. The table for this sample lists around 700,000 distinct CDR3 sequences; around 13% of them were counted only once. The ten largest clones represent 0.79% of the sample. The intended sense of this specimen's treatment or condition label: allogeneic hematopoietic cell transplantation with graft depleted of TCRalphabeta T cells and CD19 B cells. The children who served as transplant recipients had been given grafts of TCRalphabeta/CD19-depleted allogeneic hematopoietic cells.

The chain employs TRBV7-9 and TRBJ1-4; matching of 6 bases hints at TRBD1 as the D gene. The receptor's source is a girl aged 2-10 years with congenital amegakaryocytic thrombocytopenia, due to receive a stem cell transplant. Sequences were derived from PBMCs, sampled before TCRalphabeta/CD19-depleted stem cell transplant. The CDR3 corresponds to CASSPQGTNEKLFF. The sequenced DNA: TGTGCCAGCAGCCCACAGGGAACTAATGAAAAACTGTTTTTT.